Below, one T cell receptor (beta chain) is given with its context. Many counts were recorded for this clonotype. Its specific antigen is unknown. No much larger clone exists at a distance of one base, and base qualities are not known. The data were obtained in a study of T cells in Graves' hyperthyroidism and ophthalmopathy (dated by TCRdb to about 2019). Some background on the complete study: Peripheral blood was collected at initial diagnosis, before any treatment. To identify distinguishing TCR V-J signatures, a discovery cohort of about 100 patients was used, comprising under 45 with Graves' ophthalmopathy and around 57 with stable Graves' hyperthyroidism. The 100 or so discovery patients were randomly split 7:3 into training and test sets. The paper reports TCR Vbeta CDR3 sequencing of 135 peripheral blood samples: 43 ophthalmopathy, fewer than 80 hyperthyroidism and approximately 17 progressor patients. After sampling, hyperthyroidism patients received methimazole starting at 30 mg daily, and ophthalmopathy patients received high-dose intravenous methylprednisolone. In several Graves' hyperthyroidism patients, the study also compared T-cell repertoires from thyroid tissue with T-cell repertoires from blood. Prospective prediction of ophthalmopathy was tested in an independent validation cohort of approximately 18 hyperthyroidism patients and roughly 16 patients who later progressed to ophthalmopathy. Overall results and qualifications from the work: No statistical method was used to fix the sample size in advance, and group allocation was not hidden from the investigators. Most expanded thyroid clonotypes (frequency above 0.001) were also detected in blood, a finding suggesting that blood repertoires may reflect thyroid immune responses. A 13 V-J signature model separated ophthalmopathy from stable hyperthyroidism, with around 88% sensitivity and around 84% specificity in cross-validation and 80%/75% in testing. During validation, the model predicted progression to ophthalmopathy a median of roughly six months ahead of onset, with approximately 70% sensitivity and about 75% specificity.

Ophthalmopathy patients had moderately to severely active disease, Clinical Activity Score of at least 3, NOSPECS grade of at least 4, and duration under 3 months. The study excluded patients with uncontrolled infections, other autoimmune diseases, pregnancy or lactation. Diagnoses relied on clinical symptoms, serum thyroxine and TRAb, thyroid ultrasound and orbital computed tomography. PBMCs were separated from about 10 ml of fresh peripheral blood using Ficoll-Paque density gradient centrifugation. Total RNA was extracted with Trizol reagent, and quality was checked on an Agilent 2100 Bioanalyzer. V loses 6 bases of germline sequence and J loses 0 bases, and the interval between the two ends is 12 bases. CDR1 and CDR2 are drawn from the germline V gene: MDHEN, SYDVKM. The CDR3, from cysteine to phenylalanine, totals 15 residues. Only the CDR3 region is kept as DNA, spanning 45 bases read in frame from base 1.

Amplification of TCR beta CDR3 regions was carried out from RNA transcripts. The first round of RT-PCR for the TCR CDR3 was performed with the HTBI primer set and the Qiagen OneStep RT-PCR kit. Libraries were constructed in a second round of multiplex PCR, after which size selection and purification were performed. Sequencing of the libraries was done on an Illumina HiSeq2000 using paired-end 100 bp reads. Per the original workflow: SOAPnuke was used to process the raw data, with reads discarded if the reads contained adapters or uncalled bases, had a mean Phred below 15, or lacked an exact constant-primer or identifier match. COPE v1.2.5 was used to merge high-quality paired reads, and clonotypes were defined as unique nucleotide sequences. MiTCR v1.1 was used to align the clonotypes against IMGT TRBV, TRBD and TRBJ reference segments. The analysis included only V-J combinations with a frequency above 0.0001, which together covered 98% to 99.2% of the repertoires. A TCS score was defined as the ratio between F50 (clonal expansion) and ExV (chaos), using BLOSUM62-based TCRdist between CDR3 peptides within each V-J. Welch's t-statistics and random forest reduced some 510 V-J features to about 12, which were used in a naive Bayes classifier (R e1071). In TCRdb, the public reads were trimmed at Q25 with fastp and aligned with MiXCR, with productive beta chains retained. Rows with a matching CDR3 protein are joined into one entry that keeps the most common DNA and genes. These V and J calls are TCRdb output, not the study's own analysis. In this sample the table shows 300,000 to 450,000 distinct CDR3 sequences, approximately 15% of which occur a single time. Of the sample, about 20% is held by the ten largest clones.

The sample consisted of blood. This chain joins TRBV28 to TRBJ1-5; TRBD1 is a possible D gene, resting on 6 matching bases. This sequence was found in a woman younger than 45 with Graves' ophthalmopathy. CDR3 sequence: CASSWGQGSNQPQHF. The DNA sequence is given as TGTGCCAGCAGCTGGGGGCAGGGTAGCAATCAGCCCCAGCATTTT.